This is a list of T cell receptor beta chains from one sample in a study of CD8 T cells in ankylosing spondylitis. TCRdb used MiXCR to reprocess the 5' RACE reads, holding one entry per CDR3 protein. The sample includes 100,000 or so distinct CDR3 sequences, 20% to 30% of them seen just once. Sequenced input: synovial fluid, either unsorted or a sorted T cell fraction (not recorded which). These receptor sequences come from a male donor with ankylosing spondylitis. Both conserved end residues are part of each CDR3. The D gene is left open where the match is weak. Clone size is shown for a subset of rows, as once, few, many or a class of expanded clone.

abundance,v_gene,j_gene,len,d_gene,CDR3nt,CDR3aa
once,TRBV20-1,TRBJ2-5,14,TRBD2,TGCAGTGCTAGGGCGGGAGGGCAGGCAGAGACCCAGTACTTC,CSARAGGQAETQYF
-,TRBV10-1,TRBJ2-1,15,TRBD2,TGCGCCAGCAGTGGGTCTAGCGGGACTTACAATGAGCAGTTCTTC,CASSGSSGTYNEQFF
-,TRBV4-2,TRBJ2-1,15,TRBD2,TGTGCCAGCAGCCTTGAGACTAGCGCGTTGAATGAGCAGTTCTTC,CASSLETSALNEQFF
-,TRBV19,TRBJ2-6,19,-,TGTGCCAGTAGTATAGACGGCCCGTTGCGGGTCTCTGGAGCCAACGTCCTGACTTTC,CASSIDGPLRVSGANVLTF
few,TRBV20-1,TRBJ2-7,16,-,TGCAGTGCTATAACAAAAAGCGGAGGGGTATACTACGAGCAGTACTTC,CSAITKSGGVYYEQYF
-,TRBV20-1,TRBJ2-1,12,-,TGCAGTGCGGAGGCGGTGTACAATGAGCAGTTCTTC,CSAEAVYNEQFF
few,TRBV7-2,TRBJ1-5,15,-,TGTGCCAGCAGCTTCGACGGGGAGTGGAATCAGCCCCAGCATTTT,CASSFDGEWNQPQHF
-,TRBV5-1,TRBJ2-3,16,TRBD2,TGCGCCAGCAGCCCGTCACTAGCGGGAGATTCAGATACGCAGTATTTT,CASSPSLAGDSDTQYF
-,TRBV20-1,TRBJ1-3,12,-,TGCAGTGCTCTCAGGGATGGAAACACCATATATTTT,CSALRDGNTIYF
-,TRBV29-1,TRBJ1-1,11,-,TGCAGCGCCTTGAGGGACACTGAAGCTTTCTTT,CSALRDTEAFF
few,TRBV20-1,TRBJ1-5,13,-,TGCAGTGCAAAGGGGGACACCGATCAGCCCCAGCATTTT,CSAKGDTDQPQHF
-,TRBV20-1,TRBJ2-6,12,-,TGCAGTGCCCCCTTAGGGGCCAACGTCCTGACTTTC,CSAPLGANVLTF
-,TRBV30,TRBJ2-3,12,-,TGTGCCTGGGGTCCACAGGCCCATACGCAGTATTTT,CAWGPQAHTQYF
-,TRBV5-1,TRBJ1-1,12,-,TGCGCCAGCAGCTTGGGGGAGGCCGAAGCTTTCTTT,CASSLGEAEAFF
-,TRBV24-1,TRBJ2-1,18,TRBD2,TGTGCCACCAGTGATTTAGGGTCTGGCGGGAGCTCCTACAATGAGCAGTTCTTC,CATSDLGSGGSSYNEQFF
many,TRBV5-1,TRBJ2-3,14,-,TGCGCCAGCAGCCAAGGGGGTGGCACAGATACGCAGTATTTT,CASSQGGGTDTQYF
few,TRBV6-2/TRBV6-3,TRBJ2-1,16,-,TGTGCCAGCAGTTCCCTAGCTCGGAGCTCCTACAATGAGCAGTTCTTC,CASSSLARSSYNEQFF
-,TRBV4-1,TRBJ1-1,15,-,TGCGCCAGCAGCCAAGAAGGGGTAAGGAACACTGAAGCTTTCTTT,CASSQEGVRNTEAFF
few,TRBV10-3,TRBJ1-5,15,-,TGTGCCAGCCGGGGGGAAGGGTTCAGCAATCAGCCCCAGCATTTT,CASRGEGFSNQPQHF
-,TRBV7-9,TRBJ2-1,12,-,TGTGCCAGCAGCTCAGAAGCTAGCGTGCAGTTCTTC,CASSSEASVQFF
many,TRBV24-1,TRBJ2-1,17,-,TGTGCCACCAGTGCCCTGCCGGGAAAGAGCTCCTACAATGAGCAGTTCTTC,CATSALPGKSSYNEQFF
-,TRBV29-1,TRBJ1-1,14,-,TGCAGCGTTGAAGTATCACGGGTGAACACTGAAGCTTTCTTT,CSVEVSRVNTEAFF